This is a list of T cell receptor beta chains from one sample in a study of blood T cell repertoires in COVID-19. Only in-frame clones appear in the TCRdb table, and some are missing; sequencing was by immunoSEQ multiplex PCR. The table lists some 320,000 clones, roughly 90% of them singletons. Sequenced input: PBMCs or T cells enriched from blood (not recorded which). These TCRs come from a woman aged 30 to 39 who had been exposed to COVID-19. CDR3s include the opening cysteine and the closing phenylalanine or tryptophan. A D gene is named only where the DNA matches it firmly. A clone size is listed for some rows: how often the clone was seen (once, few, many), or a class if it is expanded.

clone size	V gene	D gene	J gene	CDR3 DNA	CDR3 protein
.	TRBV10-3	.	TRBJ1-1	TGTGCCATCAGTCCCCGAGACAGGCGTCTGAACACTGAAGCTTTCTTT	CAISPRDRRLNTEAFF
.	TRBV5-4	.	TRBJ1-2	TGTGCCAGCAGCTGGGAGAACGGCTACACCTTC	CASSWENGYTF
.	TRBV7-6	.	TRBJ1-1	TGTGCCAGCAGCTTAGAGGCCCGGAGGGGAACTGAAGCTTTCTTT	CASSLEARRGTEAFF
.	TRBV5-1	.	TRBJ2-3	TGCGCCAGCAGCTTGGCCGCGGGGACAGATACGCAGTATTTT	CASSLAAGTDTQYF
.	TRBV2	TRBD2	TRBJ2-2	TGTGCCAGCAGTGGAAGCGGGGGGTCCACCGGGGAGCTGTTTTTT	CASSGSGGSTGELFF
.	TRBV18	.	TRBJ1-4	TGTGCCAGCTCACCAAGAGCGGACAGCATTGAAAAACTGTTTTTT	CASSPRADSIEKLFF
.	TRBV30	.	TRBJ1-5	TGTGCCTGGAGTGCTGGGAGTTCCAATCAGCCCCAGCATTTT	CAWSAGSSNQPQHF
once	TRBV7-9	TRBD2	TRBJ2-1	TGTGCCAGCAGCCGTACTGGGTCAGCGGGGGGGCGCAATGAGCAGTTCTTC	CASSRTGSAGGRNEQFF
.	TRBV7-2	.	TRBJ1-3	TGTGCCAGCAGCCCAGCAGGGTTAGTCGCTGGAAACACCATATATTTT	CASSPAGLVAGNTIYF
.	TRBV5-1	TRBD1	TRBJ1-2	TGCGCCAGCAGCAACGACAGGGGTAGTGACTATGGCTACACCTTC	CASSNDRGSDYGYTF
.	TRBV6-6	.	TRBJ1-6	TGTGCCAGCAGTTCCCGGACGGGACATAAGGGTTCACCCCTCCACTTT	CASSSRTGHKGSPLHF
.	TRBV7-2	TRBD2	TRBJ2-1	TGTGCCAGCAGCACACGGACTAGCGGCTACAATGAGCAGTTCTTC	CASSTRTSGYNEQFF
.	TRBV7-9	.	TRBJ1-2	TGTGCCAGCAGGCCACGGGAGGGTGGCTACACCTTC	CASRPREGGYTF
.	TRBV5-1	TRBD1	TRBJ1-2	TGCGCCAGCAGCCTAGAAGGTTTCGACAGGGCCCACCGAAAGGGCTACACCTTC	CASSLEGFDRAHRKGYTF
.	TRBV18	.	TRBJ1-5	TGTGCCAGCTCACCGAGGTATAGCAATCAGCCCCAGCATTTT	CASSPRYSNQPQHF
.	TRBV12-2	.	TRBJ2-7	TGTGCAAGTCGCTCCATGGGGGGGCCCCACTACGAGCAGTACTTC	CASRSMGGPHYEQYF
once	TRBV27	TRBD2	TRBJ2-1	TGTGCCAGCAGCGGGGGGGGCACGAATGAGCAGTTCTTC	CASSGGGTNEQFF
.	TRBV25-1	.	TRBJ1-2	TGTGCCAGCACCATGCCCAGGGCCCTTAACTATGGCTACACCTTC	CASTMPRALNYGYTF
.	TRBV5-1	TRBD1	TRBJ1-2	TGCGCCAGCAGCCCGGGACAGGGGGGAGGCTACACCTTC	CASSPGQGGGYTF
.	TRBV27	TRBD1	TRBJ1-5	TGTGCCAGCAGGAAGACAGGGAGCAATCAGCCCCAGCATTTT	CASRKTGSNQPQHF
.	TRBV12-3/TRBV12-4	.	TRBJ1-2	TGTGCCAGCAGTTTAACAGGGAGCTATGGCTACACCTTC	CASSLTGSYGYTF
.	TRBV6-5	.	TRBJ1-1	TGTGCCAGCAGCCAACAGTTAGTTTACACTGAAGCTTTCTTT	CASSQQLVYTEAFF
.	TRBV4-1	TRBD1	TRBJ1-6	TGCGCCAGCAGCCAAGGACAGGGAAACAATTCACCCCTCCACTTT	CASSQGQGNNSPLHF
.	TRBV5-1	TRBD1	TRBJ2-3	TGCGCCAGCAGCCCGGACAGGGTCACAGATACGCAGTATTTT	CASSPDRVTDTQYF
few	TRBV5-8	TRBD1	TRBJ1-5	TGTGCCAGCAGCCCCGGGACAGGGGTCCTTAGCAATCAGCCCCAGCATTTT	CASSPGTGVLSNQPQHF
.	TRBV5-1	.	TRBJ2-7	TGCGCCAGCAGTCAAGCGTTCCCCCTCGAGCAGTACTTC	CASSQAFPLEQYF
once	TRBV7-2	TRBD1	TRBJ2-2	TGTGCCAGCAGCTACGGGACAGGGAACACCGGGGAGCTGTTTTTT	CASSYGTGNTGELFF
.	TRBV3-1/TRBV3-2	.	TRBJ2-1	TGTGCCAGCAGCCCACTGGGTGGGGGGGCCTTCTACAATGAGCAGTTCTTC	CASSPLGGGAFYNEQFF
.	TRBV3-1/TRBV3-2	.	TRBJ2-5	TGTGCCAGCAGCCTTGAGGCTCGGGAGACCCAGTACTTC	CASSLEARETQYF
.	TRBV12-3/TRBV12-4	.	TRBJ1-4	TGTGCCAGCAGTTTAACCGGGAATGAAAAACTGTTTTTT	CASSLTGNEKLFF
.	TRBV25-1	TRBD1	TRBJ1-4	TGTGCCAGCAGTGGGAGACAGGGGGCTAATGAAAAACTGTTTTTT	CASSGRQGANEKLFF
.	TRBV4-3	.	TRBJ2-7	TGCGCCAGCAGCCAAGCCGGTTTCCCGAAGCTGCTAGTTCGCACCTACGAGCAGTACTTC	CASSQAGFPKLLVRTYEQYF
few	TRBV9	TRBD2	TRBJ2-1	TGTGCCAGCAGCCCACTAGCGGGGGTTGGCAATGAGCAGTTCTTC	CASSPLAGVGNEQFF
.	TRBV2	.	TRBJ2-7	TGTGCCAGCATTGCCCCCAGGAATACCCCCTACGAGCAGTACTTC	CASIAPRNTPYEQYF
.	TRBV18	.	TRBJ2-5	TGTGCCAGCTCGTCCGGGACATCAGGGACCCAGTACTTC	CASSSGTSGTQYF
.	TRBV5-4	TRBD2	TRBJ2-1	TGTGCCAGCAGCTGGGGGACTAGCGGGGGTGAGCAGTTCTTC	CASSWGTSGGEQFF
.	TRBV4-1	TRBD2	TRBJ2-1	TGCGCCAGCAGCCAAGAGGTAGCGGGGGGCGATGAGCAGTTCTTC	CASSQEVAGGDEQFF
.	TRBV15	.	TRBJ1-3	TGTGCCACCAGCAGAGAAGGGGCGCGTGGAAACACCATATATTTT	CATSREGARGNTIYF
.	TRBV7-8	TRBD2	TRBJ2-5	TGTGCCAGCAGCTTAGGGTTATCAGCGGGGTTCCAAGAGACCCAGTACTTC	CASSLGLSAGFQETQYF
.	TRBV24-1	.	TRBJ2-7	TGTGCCACCGGGCCCGGGTCGGGATACGAGCAGTACTTC	CATGPGSGYEQYF
.	TRBV15	TRBD1	TRBJ2-7	TGTGCCACCAGCCCCTTCCGGGCGACAGGGAGTACCTACGAGCAGTACTTC	CATSPFRATGSTYEQYF
.	TRBV5-1	TRBD1	TRBJ1-5	TGCGCCAGCAGCTCCGGGACAGGGGTAGGTCAGCCCCAGCATTTT	CASSSGTGVGQPQHF